Reported below is one T cell receptor (beta chain). The antigen is unknown. This entry comes from a study of a mutant IDH1 vaccine in newly diagnosed glioma. About the study: Treated patients had a mean age of 40.4 years and a roughly 62% male, 37.5% female split.

The method was immunoSEQ multiplex PCR; TCRdb's version includes in-frame clones alone and lacks a portion of them. The repertoire holds about 40,000 clones, with 65% to 85% as singletons. Indicated time point: week 11, during vaccination. Vaccine doses each comprised 300 ug of mutant IDH1 20-mer peptide, with topical imiquimod. There were new WHO grade 3 or 4 astrocytomas in the donors, and these were IDH1-mutant and ATRX-lost. This TCR was sampled from a man aged 40-50 years with glioma. This specimen was PBMCs, taken from a glioma patient whose treatment included an IDH1 peptide vaccine.

The DNA for the CDR3 is TGCGCCAGCAGCCAAGAGCTAGCGGGGTTCTACAATGAGCAGTTCTTC. Its translation: CASSQELAGFYNEQFF. The chain employs TRBV4-3 and TRBJ2-1; 9 bases are shared with TRBD2. Germline-derived CDR1 and CDR2 are LGHNA and YSLEER. There are 16 residues in the CDR3. Trimming removed 0 bases from V and 3 bases from J; junction bases left unmatched: 3.